The 18 T cell receptor beta chains in this list originate from one sample, sequenced in a study of blood T cell repertoires in COVID-19. The data were produced by immunoSEQ multiplex PCR, yet TCRdb's version contains in-frame clones alone and is incomplete. The sample records about 210,000 clones, 88% being singletons. The sample consisted of peripheral blood. All receptors derive from a man between 65 and 85 years old with acute or convalescent COVID-19.

V is TRBV15 and J is TRBJ1-3; no clear D gene. The CDR3 length is 13 residues. Trimming cost V 1 base and J 4 bases, with 5 bases left between them. CDR1 is LNHNV and CDR2 is YYDKDF in the germline V gene (reference sequence). The CDR3 DNA reads as TGTGCCACCAGCAGAGGCGAGGGAAACACCATATATTTT. Translating gives CATSRGEGNTIYF. Combining the CDR3 with reference TRBV15 and TRBJ1-3 gives the whole variable domain DAMVIQNPRYQVTQFGKPVTLSCSQTLNHNVMYWYQQKSSQAPKLLFHYYDKDFNNEADTPDNFQSRRPNTSFCFLDIRSPGLGDTAMYLCATSRGEGNTIYFGEGSWLTVV.

This chain links TRBV11-3 with TRBJ1-6; D is unresolved. Germline V gene lookup returns CDR1 SGHNT and CDR2 YENEEA. The CDR3 is made up of 14 amino acids. Trimming stripped 5 bases from V and 12 bases from J, with 17 bases between. Here the CDR3 reads CASSPMRAILPLHF. The DNA of the CDR3 is TGTGCCAGCAGCCCTATGCGGGCCATCTTACCCCTCCACTTT.

The rearrangement joins TRBV5-1 to TRBJ2-1; D ambiguous. Trimming cost V 4 bases and J 5 bases, with 4 bases left between them. Germline CDR1 and CDR2: SGHRS and YFSETQ. CDR3 length: 11 residues. The CDR3 nucleotides are TGCGCCAGCAGCCCGGACAATGAGCAGTTCTTC. It is translated as CASSPDNEQFF.

The CDR3 is CASSQGGRGTDTQYF. The CDR3, as DNA: TGCGCCAGCAGCCAAGGTGGGAGGGGGACAGATACGCAGTATTTT. This chain links TRBV4-1 with TRBJ2-3; tentatively, D is TRBD2 (7 bases). CDR3 length equals 15 residues. Per the germline V gene, CDR1 is MGHRA and CDR2 is YSYEKL. V lost 1 base and J 3 bases, leaving 11 bases between the germline ends.

This clone came up once. The chain combines TRBV5-4 with TRBJ2-7; TRBD2 matches at 8 bases. Germline CDR1 reads SGHNT; CDR2 reads YYREEE (reference sequence). Trimming removed 3 bases from V and 4 bases from J; junction bases left unmatched: 9. The CDR3 spans 15 residues. The CDR3 is CASSSGGVKSYEQYF. The CDR3 coding sequence is TGTGCCAGCAGCTCCGGGGGGGTGAAGTCATACGAGCAGTACTTC.

This clone has just a few counts. V and J are TRBV28 and TRBJ2-1; D is unclear. V lost 10 bases, J lost 2 bases, and 18 bases lay in between. The CDR3 consists of 15 residues. Germline CDR1 is MDHEN and CDR2 is SYDVKM. The CDR3 spells CANPNPRATYNEQFF. Here the CDR3 DNA reads TGTGCCAACCCCAACCCGCGAGCTACCTACAATGAGCAGTTCTTC.

The chain links TRBV29-1 to TRBJ2-7; D is undetermined. Trimming took off 1 base at V and 9 bases at J, with 13 bases between the two ends. CDR1 and CDR2 from the germline V gene are SQVTM and ANQGSEA. This CDR3 has 12 residues. The CDR3 bases are TGCAGCGTTGAAGCGAGTACTGAGGTGCAGTACTTC. Translated, it gives CSVEASTEVQYF.

V usage is TRBV11-1 and J usage is TRBJ2-3, with no clear D. Germline CDR1 and CDR2: SGHAT and FQDESV (reference sequence). Trimming removed 0 bases from V and 5 bases from J, with 9 bases in between. This CDR3 has 14 residues. CDR3 nucleotides: TGTGCCAGCAGCTTAGCCTCGTACAAAGATACGCAGTATTTT. Amino acid sequence: CASSLASYKDTQYF. Variable domain in full (rest from reference TRBV11-1 and TRBJ2-3): EAEVAQSPRYKITEKSQAVAFWCDPISGHATLYWYRQILGQGPELLVQFQDESVVDDSQLPKDRFSAERLKGVDSTLKIQPAELGDSAMYLCASSLASYKDTQYFGPGTRLTVL.

About this clone: One end of the junction varies from germline; a read error may be responsible. This sample includes further DNA sequences coding for the same CDR3. This chain uses TRBV29-1 with TRBJ1-2, with TRBD1 as a possible D gene (6 bases). The germline gives CDR1 SQVTM, CDR2 ANQGSEA. The CDR3 runs to 13 residues. CDR3 DNA sequence: TGCAGCGTTAATCGCATAGGGGGAAATGGCTACACCTTT. It encodes CSVNRIGGNGYTF.

The chain employs TRBV6-5 and TRBJ1-1, with TRBD1 identical over 8 bases. Germline V gene sequence: CDR1 MNHEY, CDR2 SVGAGI. CDR3 length: 14 amino acids. V trimming: 5 bases; J trimming: 4 bases; junction bases outside the gene matches: 6. The CDR3 region has the DNA TGTGCCAGCAGTAGACAGGGGAGAGGCACTGAAGCTTTCTTT. It is translated as CASSRQGRGTEAFF.

The genes are TRBV14 and TRBJ1-1; 8 bases fit TRBD1. This CDR3 comprises 14 residues. Per the germline V gene, CDR1 is SGHDN and CDR2 is FVKESK. With 5 bases clipped from V and 7 bases from J, the junction kept 9 bases outside the gene matches. This CDR3 is CASSLGQGFIEAFF. The CDR3 DNA reads TGTGCCAGCAGCTTAGGACAGGGTTTTATTGAAGCTTTCTTT.

This clone was detected a few times. This chain connects TRBV4-2 to TRBJ2-7; 9 bases line up with TRBD2. Germline-derived CDR1 and CDR2 are LGHNA and YNFKEQ. The CDR3 has 15 residues. After removal of 2 bases from V and 2 bases from J, the junction contained 4 bases not matched to a gene. The CDR3: CASSQRLAVTYEQYF. CDR3 in DNA: TGTGCCAGCAGCCAAAGACTAGCGGTTACCTACGAGCAGTACTTC.

The rearrangement uses TRBV19 and TRBJ1-5; 7 bases fit TRBD1. V was clipped by 3 bases and J by 0 bases; unmatched bases: 8. The CDR3 has 17 amino acids. The germline V gene has CDR1 LNHDA and CDR2 SQIVND (reference sequence). CDR3 sequence: CASSIGGTDYSNQPQHF. CDR3 DNA sequence: TGTGCCAGTAGTATTGGAGGGACAGACTATAGCAATCAGCCCCAGCATTTT.

V gene TRBV2 combines with J gene TRBJ2-5; 7 bases are shared with TRBD1. Trimming cost V 4 bases and J 5 bases; bases outside gene matches: 10. The CDR3 runs 15 residues. CDR1 is SNHLY, CDR2 FYNNEI, per germline. DNA for the CDR3: TGTGCCAGCAGTGGCGGACAGGCTGGACGGGAGACCCAGTACTTC. This encodes CASSGGQAGRETQYF.

The chain couples TRBV5-1 to TRBJ2-1, with 15 bases fitting TRBD2. The CDR3 is 17 amino acids. J lost 9 bases, V lost 0 bases, and 7 bases had no gene match. Germline V gives CDR1 SGHRS, CDR2 YFSETQ. The CDR3 coding sequence is TGCGCCAGCAGCTTGGGGGGACTAGCGGGAGGTCCCAGTGAGCAGTTCTTC. Protein: CASSLGGLAGGPSEQFF.

J is TRBJ1-1 and V is TRBV5-1; the match to TRBD1 covers 9 bases. Germline assignment: CDR1 SGHRS and CDR2 YFSETQ. V shed 6 bases, J shed 8 bases, and the junction held 14 bases outside the gene matches. The CDR3 extends over 15 amino acids. This chain's CDR3 is CASTPQGAQPEEAFF. In nucleotides, the CDR3 is TGCGCCAGCACCCCACAGGGGGCGCAACCCGAGGAAGCTTTCTTT.

The chain recombines TRBV5-1 with TRBJ2-6, with TRBD1 as a possible D gene (5 bases). Germline V lookup: CDR1 SGHRS, CDR2 YFSETQ. This CDR3 spans 16 amino acids. V was trimmed by 3 bases and J by 0 bases, leaving 10 bases between them. The CDR3 nucleotides read TGCGCCAGCAGCTCGGACACTCCCTCTGGGGCCAACGTCCTGACTTTC. Its protein is CASSSDTPSGANVLTF.

The chain couples TRBV19 to TRBJ1-5; 9 nucleotides line up with TRBD1. Germline values: CDR1 LNHDA, CDR2 SQIVND (reference sequence). V shed 7 bases, J shed 4 bases, and the junction held 8 bases outside the gene matches. This CDR3 region has 15 residues. The CDR3 DNA reads TGTGCCAGTACCATCGCGGGACAGGGAAATCAGCCCCAGCATTTT. Its translation is CASTIAGQGNQPQHF.